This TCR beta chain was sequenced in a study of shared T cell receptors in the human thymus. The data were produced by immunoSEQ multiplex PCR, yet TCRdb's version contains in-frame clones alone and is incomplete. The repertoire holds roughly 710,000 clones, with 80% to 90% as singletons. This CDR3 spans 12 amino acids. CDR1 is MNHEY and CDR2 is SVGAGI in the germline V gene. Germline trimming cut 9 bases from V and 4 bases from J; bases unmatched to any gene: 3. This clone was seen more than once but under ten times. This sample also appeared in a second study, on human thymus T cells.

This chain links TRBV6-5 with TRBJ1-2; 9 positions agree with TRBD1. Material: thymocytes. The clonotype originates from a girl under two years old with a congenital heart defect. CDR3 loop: CARGTGSYGYTF. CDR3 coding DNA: TGTGCCAGGGGGACAGGGAGCTATGGCTACACCTTC.